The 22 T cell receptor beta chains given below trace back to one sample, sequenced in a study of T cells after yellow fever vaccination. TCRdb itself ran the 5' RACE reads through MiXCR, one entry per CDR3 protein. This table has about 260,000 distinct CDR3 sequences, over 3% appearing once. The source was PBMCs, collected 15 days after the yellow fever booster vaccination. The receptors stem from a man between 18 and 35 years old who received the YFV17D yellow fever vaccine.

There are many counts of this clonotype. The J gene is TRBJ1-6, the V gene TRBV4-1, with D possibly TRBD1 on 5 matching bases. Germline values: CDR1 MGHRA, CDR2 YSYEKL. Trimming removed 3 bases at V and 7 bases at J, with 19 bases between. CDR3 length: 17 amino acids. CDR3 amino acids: CASSHSDGGGENSPLHF. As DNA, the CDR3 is TGCGCCAGCAGCCATTCTGATGGCGGGGGAGAGAATTCACCCCTCCACTTT.

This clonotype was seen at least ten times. CDR3 DNA: TGTGCCAGCAGCCAAGAATCACGGGGGGGTGACGATGAGCAGTTCTTC. It codes for CASSQESRGGDDEQFF. The gene calls are TRBV3-1 and TRBJ2-1; 8 bases are shared with TRBD2. With 0 bases clipped from V and 8 bases from J, the junction kept 9 bases outside the gene matches. There are 16 residues in the CDR3. Germline CDR1 LGHDT, CDR2 YNNKEL (reference sequence).

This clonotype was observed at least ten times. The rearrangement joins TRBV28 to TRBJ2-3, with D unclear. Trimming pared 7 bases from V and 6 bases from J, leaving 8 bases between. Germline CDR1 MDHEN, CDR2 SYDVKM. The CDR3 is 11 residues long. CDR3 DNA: TGTGCCAGCACCTCCTGGGATACGCAGTATTTT. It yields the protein CASTSWDTQYF.

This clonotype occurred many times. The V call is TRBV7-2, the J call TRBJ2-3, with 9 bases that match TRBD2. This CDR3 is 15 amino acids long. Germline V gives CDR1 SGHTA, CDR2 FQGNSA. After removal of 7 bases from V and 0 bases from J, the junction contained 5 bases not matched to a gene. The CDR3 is CASTRLAASTDTQYF. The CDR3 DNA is TGTGCCAGCACCCGACTAGCGGCTAGCACAGATACGCAGTATTTT.

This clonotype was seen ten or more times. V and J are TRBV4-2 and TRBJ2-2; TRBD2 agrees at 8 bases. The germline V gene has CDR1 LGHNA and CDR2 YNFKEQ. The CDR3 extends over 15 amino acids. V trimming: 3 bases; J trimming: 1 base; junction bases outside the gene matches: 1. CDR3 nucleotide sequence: TGTGCCAGCAGCCACCGGGGGGGGAACACCGGGGAGCTGTTTTTT. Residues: CASSHRGGNTGELFF.

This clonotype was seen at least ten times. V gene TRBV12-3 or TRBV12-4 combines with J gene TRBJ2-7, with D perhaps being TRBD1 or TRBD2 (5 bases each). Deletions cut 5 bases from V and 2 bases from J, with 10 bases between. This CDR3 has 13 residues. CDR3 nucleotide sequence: TGTGCCAGCAGTACCGGGACGGCCTACGAGCAGTACGTC. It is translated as CASSTGTAYEQYV.

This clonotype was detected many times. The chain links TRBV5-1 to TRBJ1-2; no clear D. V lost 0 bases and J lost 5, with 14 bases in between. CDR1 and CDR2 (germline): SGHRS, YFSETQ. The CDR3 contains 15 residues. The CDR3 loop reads CASSLAGSEWYGYTF. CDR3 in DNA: TGCGCCAGCAGCTTGGCCGGCAGTGAATGGTATGGCTACACCTTC.

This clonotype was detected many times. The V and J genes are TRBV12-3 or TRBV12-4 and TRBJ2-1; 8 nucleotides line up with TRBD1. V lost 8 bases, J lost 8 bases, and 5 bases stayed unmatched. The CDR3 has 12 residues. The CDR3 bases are TGTGCCAGCCGGACAGGGCCTGATGAGCAGTTCTTC. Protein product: CASRTGPDEQFF.

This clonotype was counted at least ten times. For the CDR3, the DNA is TGCAGTGCTAGCAGGAAGGAGGGACAGAGCTCCTATAATTCACCCCTCCACTTT. Encoded protein: CSASRKEGQSSYNSPLHF. This rearrangement joins TRBV20-1 to TRBJ1-6; TRBD1 matches 7 bases. The CDR3 runs to 18 residues. Trimming took 3 bases from V and 0 from J; bases not matched to a gene: 11. Germline-derived CDR1 and CDR2 are DFQATT and SNEGSKA (reference sequence).

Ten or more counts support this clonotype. The CDR3 region has the DNA TGTGCCAGCAGTTCCGCCGGGAGAAGAAATACCTACGAGCAGTACGTC. The encoded protein is CASSSAGRRNTYEQYV. V is TRBV6-2 or TRBV6-3 and J is TRBJ2-7, with D perhaps TRBD2 (6 bases). CDR3 length equals 16 residues. Trimming cost V 4 bases and J 2 bases, with 18 bases left between them. Germline-derived CDR1 and CDR2 are MNHEY and SVGEGT.

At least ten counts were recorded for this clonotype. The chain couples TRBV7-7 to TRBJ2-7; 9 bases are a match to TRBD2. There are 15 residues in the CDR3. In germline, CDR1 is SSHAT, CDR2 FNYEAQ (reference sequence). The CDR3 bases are TGTGCTAGCAGCGATAAGCGGGGGGCCAGCTACGAGCAGTACGTC. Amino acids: CASSDKRGASYEQYV.

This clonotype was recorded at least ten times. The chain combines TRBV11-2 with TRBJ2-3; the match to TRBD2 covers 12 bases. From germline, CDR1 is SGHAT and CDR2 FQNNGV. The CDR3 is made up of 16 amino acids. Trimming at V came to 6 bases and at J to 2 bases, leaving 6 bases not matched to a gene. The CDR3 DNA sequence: TGTGCCAGCAGACCAACTAGCGGGGGGCCCACAGATACGCAGTATTTT. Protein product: CASRPTSGGPTDTQYF. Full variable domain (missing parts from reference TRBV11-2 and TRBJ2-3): EAGVAQSPRYKIIEKRQSVAFWCNPISGHATLYWYQQILGQGPKLLIQFQNNGVVDDSQLPKDRFSAERLKGVDSTLKIQPAKLEDSAVYLCASRPTSGGPTDTQYFGPGTRLTVL.

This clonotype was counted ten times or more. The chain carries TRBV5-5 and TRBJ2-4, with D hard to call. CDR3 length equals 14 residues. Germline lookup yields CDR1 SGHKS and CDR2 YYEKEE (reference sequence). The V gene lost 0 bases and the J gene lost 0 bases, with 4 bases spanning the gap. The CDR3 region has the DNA TGTGCCAGCAGCTTGGGTGTAGCCAAAAACATTCAGTACTTC. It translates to CASSLGVAKNIQYF.

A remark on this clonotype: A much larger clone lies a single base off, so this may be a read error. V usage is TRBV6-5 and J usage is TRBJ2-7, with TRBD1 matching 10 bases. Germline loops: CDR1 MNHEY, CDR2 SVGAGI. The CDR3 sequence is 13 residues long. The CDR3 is CASCYGTGAEQYF. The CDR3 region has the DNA TGTGCCAGCTGTTATGGGACAGGGGCCGAGCAGTACTTC.

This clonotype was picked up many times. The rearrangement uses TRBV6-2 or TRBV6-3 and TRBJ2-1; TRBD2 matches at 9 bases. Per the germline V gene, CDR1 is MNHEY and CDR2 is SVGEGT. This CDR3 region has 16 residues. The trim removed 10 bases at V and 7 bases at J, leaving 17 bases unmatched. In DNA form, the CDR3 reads TGTGCCACCTCTTTTTTTGGCGGGGGGGCGAAAAATGAGCAGTTCTTC. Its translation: CATSFFGGGAKNEQFF.

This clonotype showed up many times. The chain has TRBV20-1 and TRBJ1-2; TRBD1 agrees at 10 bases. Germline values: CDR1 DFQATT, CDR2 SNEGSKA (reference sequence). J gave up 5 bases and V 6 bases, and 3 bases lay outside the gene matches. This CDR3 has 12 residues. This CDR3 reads CSALDRGYGYTF. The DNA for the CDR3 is TGCAGTGCCTTGGACAGGGGGTATGGCTACACCTTC.

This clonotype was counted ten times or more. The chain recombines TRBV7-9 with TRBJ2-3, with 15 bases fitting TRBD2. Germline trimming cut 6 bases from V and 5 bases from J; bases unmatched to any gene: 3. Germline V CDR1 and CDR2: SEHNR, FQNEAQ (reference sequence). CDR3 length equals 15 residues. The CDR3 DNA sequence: TGTGCCAGCAGGTCGGGACTAGCGGGGGGAGATACGCAGTATTTT. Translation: CASRSGLAGGDTQYF.

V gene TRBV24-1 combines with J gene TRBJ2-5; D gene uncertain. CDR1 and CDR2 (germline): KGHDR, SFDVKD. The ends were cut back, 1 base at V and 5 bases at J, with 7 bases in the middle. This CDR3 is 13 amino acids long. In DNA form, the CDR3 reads TGTGCCACCAGTGATTTCAACGGGGAGACCCAGTACTTC. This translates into CATSDFNGETQYF.

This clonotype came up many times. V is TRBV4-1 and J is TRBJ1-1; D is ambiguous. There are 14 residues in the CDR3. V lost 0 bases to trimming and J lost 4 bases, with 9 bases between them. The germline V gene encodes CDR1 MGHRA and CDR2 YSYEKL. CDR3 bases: TGCGCCAGCAGCCAAGACGAGGGAGCCACTGAAGCTTTCTTT. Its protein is CASSQDEGATEAFF.

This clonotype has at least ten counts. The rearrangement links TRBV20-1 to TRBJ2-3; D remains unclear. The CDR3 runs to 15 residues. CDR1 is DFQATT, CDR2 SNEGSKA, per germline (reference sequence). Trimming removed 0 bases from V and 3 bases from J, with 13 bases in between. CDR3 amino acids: CSARDRAVGTDTQYF. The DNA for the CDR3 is TGCAGTGCTAGAGATAGGGCGGTGGGAACAGATACGCAGTATTTT.

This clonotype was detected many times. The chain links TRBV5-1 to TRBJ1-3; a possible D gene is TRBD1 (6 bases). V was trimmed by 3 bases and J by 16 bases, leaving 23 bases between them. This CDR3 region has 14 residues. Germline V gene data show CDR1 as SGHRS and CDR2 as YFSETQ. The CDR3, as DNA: TGCGCCAGCAGCTCGTTCCCCGGGACACCTGACGGTTATTTT. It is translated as CASSSFPGTPDGYF.

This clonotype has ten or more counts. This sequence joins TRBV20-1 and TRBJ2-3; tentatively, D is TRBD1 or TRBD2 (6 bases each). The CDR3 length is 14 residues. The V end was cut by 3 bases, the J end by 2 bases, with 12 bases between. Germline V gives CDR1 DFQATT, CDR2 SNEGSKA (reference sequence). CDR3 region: CSASRGGNTDTQYF. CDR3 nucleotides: TGCAGTGCTAGCCGAGGGGGGAACACAGATACGCAGTATTTT.